The 25 T cell receptor beta chains below were found in one sample sequenced in a study of T cell repertoires in cytomegalovirus infection. TCRdb recomputed calls from the reads with MiXCR, one row per CDR3 protein. The table includes approximately 700,000 distinct CDR3 sequences, 35% to 40% detected once. Sequencing was done on a sample of PBMCs. Receptor source: a human donor in good health (CMV status not recorded). Some clones in this sample may be carry-over from other donors' samples.

This clonotype was seen more than once but under ten times. The chain links TRBV19 to TRBJ2-1; D possibly matches TRBD1 or TRBD2 (6 bases each). Germline V gene sequence: CDR1 LNHDA, CDR2 SQIVND (reference sequence). Trimming took 7 bases from V and 7 from J, leaving 20 bases between them. The CDR3 is 15 amino acids. CDR3 protein: CASKRRGAPLNEQFF. The CDR3, as DNA: TGTGCCAGTAAGCGGAGGGGGGCCCCACTAAATGAGCAGTTCTTC.

The rearrangement joins TRBV27 to TRBJ1-6, with D tentatively TRBD1 (5 bases). The V gene's germline CDR1 is MNHEY and CDR2 SMNVEV (reference sequence). V lost 5 bases and J 3 bases, leaving 17 bases between the germline ends. There are 17 residues in the CDR3. Here the CDR3 DNA reads TGTGCCAGCAGTACGAGACACGGGGCTCTCTATAATTCACCCCTCCACTTT. This translates into CASSTRHGALYNSPLHF.

This clonotype occurred many times. The chain has TRBV7-9 and TRBJ2-5, with a possible D match to TRBD1 (5 bases). V gave up 4 bases and J gave up 2 bases, with 8 bases separating them. Germline V CDR1 and CDR2: SEHNR, FQNEAQ (reference sequence). This CDR3 has 13 amino acids. CDR3 nucleotides: TGTGCCAGCAGCTCGACAGTACAAGAGACCCAGTACTTC. As protein: CASSSTVQETQYF.

This clonotype was counted at least ten times. This chain connects TRBV6-2 or TRBV6-3 to TRBJ1-5, with 7 bases matching TRBD1. Per germline, CDR1 MNHEY and CDR2 SVGEGT. Trimming at V came to 10 bases and at J to 1 base, leaving 7 bases not matched to a gene. The CDR3 totals 14 residues. In DNA, the CDR3 is TGTGCCACCAATCAGGGGGGCAGCAATCAGCCCCAGCATTTT. The encoded protein is CATNQGGSNQPQHF.

This clonotype was seen ten or more times. V is TRBV7-2 and J is TRBJ1-6; the D gene is possibly TRBD1 (6 bases). Per the germline V gene, CDR1 is SGHTA and CDR2 is FQGNSA. CDR3 length: 14 residues. Trimming removed 7 bases from V and 7 bases from J, with 14 bases in between. CDR3 sequence: CASTTGRGNSPLHF. The CDR3, as DNA: TGTGCCAGCACCACCGGGAGGGGGAATTCACCCCTCCACTTT.

V gene TRBV20-1 combines with J gene TRBJ1-6; a possible D gene is TRBD1 (5 bases). The CDR3 totals 17 residues. Trimming left V 6 bases short and J 6 bases short, with 24 bases between. The germline V gene has CDR1 DFQATT and CDR2 SNEGSKA (reference sequence). The CDR3 loop reads CSALAGGRTTPNSPLHF. CDR3 coding DNA: TGCAGTGCCCTAGCGGGGGGTCGGACTACTCCTAATTCACCCCTCCACTTT.

This clonotype was counted a few times. The V gene is TRBV28, the J gene TRBJ1-3, with D hard to call. Trimming shortened V by 8 bases and J by 0 bases, and 14 bases separated the two germline ends. Germline CDR1 reads MDHEN; CDR2 reads SYDVKM. This CDR3 spans 15 amino acids. CDR3 DNA: TGTGCCAGCGAGCAGGTCGCCTACTCTGGAAACACCATATATTTT. This sequence encodes CASEQVAYSGNTIYF.

The table lists this clonotype with a few counts. The J gene is TRBJ2-5, the V gene TRBV7-8; unclear D gene. The CDR3 totals 13 residues. Trimming removed 5 bases from V and 5 bases from J, with 12 bases in between. The germline V gene has CDR1 SGHVS and CDR2 FQNEAQ. CDR3 DNA sequence: TGTGCCAGCAGCGGAACCCGATTGGAGACCCAGTACTTC. This sequence encodes CASSGTRLETQYF. Full variable domain (outside the CDR3, taken from reference TRBV7-8 and TRBJ2-5): GAGVSQSPRYKVAKRGQDVALRCDPISGHVSLFWYQQALGQGPEFLTYFQNEAQLDKSGLPSDRFFAERPEGSVSTLKIQRTQQEDSAVYLCASSGTRLETQYFGPGTRLLVL.

The table lists this clonotype with a few counts. J is TRBJ2-1 and V is TRBV7-2; D is undetermined. The germline gives CDR1 SGHTA, CDR2 FQGNSA. The V gene lost 5 bases and the J gene lost 3 bases, with 8 bases spanning the gap. The CDR3 runs 13 residues. CDR3 protein: CASSPSIYNEQFF. The CDR3, as DNA: TGTGCCAGCAGCCCGTCCATCTACAATGAGCAGTTCTTC.

The chain carries TRBV5-1 and TRBJ2-5; D is possibly TRBD1 or TRBD2 (5 bases each). Trimming shortened V by 2 bases and J by 6 bases, and 20 bases separated the two germline ends. The CDR3 sequence is 16 residues long. The germline V gene has CDR1 SGHRS and CDR2 YFSETQ. As DNA, the CDR3 is TGCGCCAGCAGCTTCGGACATTCCAAAGTGGGACAGACCCAGTACTTC. This translates into CASSFGHSKVGQTQYF. Full variable domain (rest looked up from reference TRBV5-1 and TRBJ2-5): KAGVTQTPRYLIKTRGQQVTLSCSPISGHRSVSWYQQTPGQGLQFLFEYFSETQRNKGNFPGRFSGRQFSNSRSEMNVSTLELGDSALYLCASSFGHSKVGQTQYFGPGTRLLVL.

This chain uses TRBV10-2 with TRBJ1-6; D remains unclear. CDR1 is WSHSY and CDR2 is SAAADI in the germline V gene. Trimming took off 7 bases at V and 3 bases at J, with 7 bases between the two ends. The CDR3 consists of 13 residues. CDR3 in DNA: TGCGCCAGCATCGAGGACTATAATTCACCCCTCCACTTT. This gives the protein CASIEDYNSPLHF.

This clonotype showed up many times. This CDR3 is CASLTGGTEAFF. For the CDR3, the DNA is TGTGCCAGTTTGACCGGCGGCACTGAAGCTTTCTTT. V usage is TRBV19 and J usage is TRBJ1-1; no definite D call. This CDR3 spans 12 amino acids. Germline V gene data show CDR1 as LNHDA and CDR2 as SQIVND (reference sequence). Trimming took 8 bases from V and 4 from J, leaving 11 bases between them.

The V call is TRBV20-1, the J call TRBJ1-5; TRBD1 aligns across 7 bases. V lost 1 base to trimming and J lost 4 bases; unmatched junction nucleotides: 7. The CDR3 has 15 amino acids. CDR1 is DFQATT, CDR2 SNEGSKA, per germline (reference sequence). The CDR3, as DNA: TGCAGTGCTAGAGCGACGGGACAGCCTAATCAGCCCCAGCATTTT. This gives the protein CSARATGQPNQPQHF.

A word on this clonotype: This sequence may be a read error, since a much larger clone differs from it by one base. In this CDR3 the conserved last residue, phenylalanine or tryptophan, is missing, so a read error is likely. The V call is TRBV7-2, the J call TRBJ2-7; D not certain. V lost 5 bases and J lost 4, with 18 bases in between. Germline V gene data show CDR1 as SGHTA and CDR2 as FQGNSA. The CDR3 has 15 amino acids. CDR3 in amino acids: CASSHAFNLGYEQYL. In nucleotides, the CDR3 is TGTGCCAGCAGCCATGCCTTTAACCTGGGATACGAGCAGTACTTG.

V gene TRBV6-1 combines with J gene TRBJ1-5; D gene unclear. The CDR3 consists of 17 residues. Germline V gene lookup returns CDR1 MNHNS and CDR2 SASEGT. V was clipped by 2 bases and J by 0 bases, with 14 bases between them. The CDR3 DNA reads TGTGCCAGCAGTGAAAGGCGTCCCCTTTCTAGCAATCAGCCCCAGCATTTT. Protein: CASSERRPLSSNQPQHF.

Many counts were recorded for this clonotype. The V and J genes are TRBV7-2 and TRBJ1-2; 7 positions agree with TRBD1. CDR1 SGHTA and CDR2 FQGNSA come from the germline V gene. The CDR3 covers 13 residues. The J segment lost 4 bases and the V segment lost 5 bases, leaving 4 bases of the junction unmatched. The CDR3 DNA reads as TGTGCCAGCAGCCTGAACAGGGGCTATGGCTACACCTTC. Protein product: CASSLNRGYGYTF.

V gene TRBV7-9 combines with J gene TRBJ1-1; D call uncertain. Germline lookup yields CDR1 SEHNR and CDR2 FQNEAQ (reference sequence). The CDR3 length is 14 residues. V lost 0 bases, J lost 1 base, and 6 bases lay in between. The DNA of the CDR3 is TGTGCCAGCAGCTTAGCGAAGAGGAACACTGAAGCTTTCTTT. Translated: CASSLAKRNTEAFF.

The chain recombines TRBV11-2 with TRBJ1-2; D not resolved. Trimming took off 1 base at V and 0 bases at J, with 6 bases between the two ends. Germline CDR1 reads SGHAT; CDR2 reads FQNNGV. The CDR3 loop spans 14 amino acids. CDR3 loop: CASSLALTNYGYTF. In DNA, the CDR3 is TGTGCCAGCAGCTTAGCCCTTACTAACTATGGCTACACCTTC.

This chain links TRBV28 with TRBJ1-2; D ambiguous. The germline CDR1 and CDR2 sequences are MDHEN and SYDVKM. The germline V and J ends were trimmed by 1 base and 7 bases, with 7 bases remaining between them. The CDR3 consists of 12 residues. The CDR3: CASSLSDSGYTF. CDR3 bases: TGTGCCAGCAGTTTATCGGATTCTGGCTACACCTTC.

This chain joins TRBV28 and TRBJ2-7; a possible D gene is TRBD2 (6 bases). Germline lookup yields CDR1 MDHEN and CDR2 SYDVKM. V gave up 3 bases and J gave up 5 bases, with 26 bases separating them. This CDR3 comprises 18 residues. The CDR3 DNA follows: TGTGCCAGCAGTTTTCTGTTCGGTGATATGGCTACGGGGGACGAGCAGTACTTC. Its protein is CASSFLFGDMATGDEQYF.

This clonotype has more than one count but fewer than ten. V gene TRBV28 combines with J gene TRBJ2-5, with TRBD2 matching 8 bases. V shed 5 bases, J shed 2 bases, and the junction held 7 bases outside the gene matches. Germline CDR1 reads MDHEN; CDR2 reads SYDVKM. The CDR3 contains 15 residues. CDR3 sequence (DNA): TGTGCCAGCAGTAAAGCGGGGGACCTGCAAGAGACCCAGTACTTC. Translation gives CASSKAGDLQETQYF.

This clonotype was counted between two and nine times. The rearrangement uses TRBV4-1 and TRBJ1-5, with 7 bases lining up with TRBD1. The ends lost 3 bases at V and 5 bases at J; junction bases unmatched: 7. The CDR3 has 15 residues. In germline, CDR1 is MGHRA, CDR2 YSYEKL. CDR3 sequence: CASSHTTGTYQPQHF. CDR3 in DNA: TGCGCCAGCAGCCACACGACAGGGACTTATCAGCCCCAGCATTTT.

V usage is TRBV4-1 and J usage is TRBJ1-5; 9 bases agree with TRBD1. This CDR3 is built from 16 residues. From germline, CDR1 is MGHRA and CDR2 YSYEKL. After removal of 3 bases from V and 4 bases from J, the junction contained 7 bases not matched to a gene. CDR3 loop: CASSQGTGTGNQPQHF. The CDR3 DNA is TGCGCCAGCAGCCAGGGGACAGGGACGGGGAATCAGCCCCAGCATTTT.

The genes are TRBV27 and TRBJ1-1; 8 bases are a match to TRBD1. The length of the CDR3 is 12 residues. Germline lookup yields CDR1 MNHEY and CDR2 SMNVEV (reference sequence). The J segment lost 11 bases and the V segment lost 4 bases, leaving 6 bases of the junction unmatched. CDR3 DNA: TGTGCCAGCAGTTCGCAGGGGGCGAGGGCTTTCTTT. It translates to CASSSQGARAFF.

The chain recombines TRBV14 with TRBJ2-2, with a weak D call TRBD2 (7 bases). Germline CDR1 SGHDN, CDR2 FVKESK. Trimming shortened V by 3 bases and J by 4 bases, and 12 bases separated the two germline ends. The CDR3 length is 15 residues. The CDR3, as DNA: TGTGCCAGCAGCCACGGGGGGCGCGCCACCGGGGAGCTGTTTTTT. Encoded protein: CASSHGGRATGELFF.